The 7 T cell receptor beta chains below were found in one sample sequenced in a study of vaccination and CD4 T cells after COVID-19. TCRdb analysed the PCR reads with MiXCR anew, one entry per CDR3 protein. The table includes roughly 20,000 distinct CDR3 sequences, roughly 63% detected once. The sequencing used CD4+ T cells from blood, collected after SARS-CoV-2 vaccination. The receptor source for this set is a human donor who had recovered from COVID-19.

The chain uses TRBV14 and TRBJ2-2; D unresolved. With 1 base removed from V and 3 bases from J, the gap between germline ends came to 6 bases. Germline CDR1 and CDR2: SGHDN and FVKESK. The CDR3 runs to 14 residues. The chain's CDR3 is CASSQVTYTGELFF. The CDR3, as DNA: TGTGCCAGCAGCCAAGTTACTTACACCGGGGAGCTGTTTTTT.

This chain links TRBV20-1 with TRBJ2-5, with 7 nucleotides matching TRBD2. The CDR3 runs to 15 residues. CDR1 is DFQATT and CDR2 is SNEGSKA in the germline V gene (reference sequence). V trimming: 3 bases; J trimming: 2 bases; junction bases outside the gene matches: 9. This CDR3 is CSASRLADPQETQYF. CDR3 DNA sequence: TGCAGTGCTAGTAGGCTAGCGGACCCTCAAGAGACCCAGTACTTC.

V and J are TRBV6-1 and TRBJ2-2; 11 bases are a match to TRBD1. V dropped 6 bases and J dropped 5; count of bases not matched to a gene: 5. The CDR3 sequence is 15 residues long. Germline V gives CDR1 MNHNS, CDR2 SASEGT. CDR3 bases: TGTGCCAGCAGAAGGGACAGGGGGGAGACCGGGGAGCTGTTTTTT. Protein: CASRRDRGETGELFF.

The chain uses TRBV20-1 and TRBJ2-3, with 9 bases that match TRBD2. Germline-derived CDR1 and CDR2 are DFQATT and SNEGSKA (reference sequence). With V trimmed by 4 bases and J by 2 bases, 7 bases remained unmatched. This CDR3 is 15 amino acids long. For the CDR3, the DNA is TGCAGTGCTACTAACCTAGCGGGGTACACAGATACGCAGTATTTT. Amino acid sequence: CSATNLAGYTDTQYF.

The chain is built from TRBV19 and TRBJ2-4, with D perhaps TRBD1 (5 bases). The V gene's germline CDR1 is LNHDA and CDR2 SQIVND (reference sequence). Trimming stripped 2 bases from V and 8 bases from J, with 10 bases between. CDR3 length equals 13 residues. CDR3 sequence: CASSIQGLDIQYF. In DNA form, the CDR3 reads TGTGCCAGTAGTATACAGGGTCTTGACATTCAGTACTTC.

The sample holds a few counts of this clonotype. The rearrangement uses TRBV20-1 and TRBJ2-4; 7 positions match TRBD1. The V and J ends lost 2 bases and 1 base, in that order; junction bases with no gene match: 5. CDR3 size: 15 residues. Germline-derived CDR1 and CDR2 are DFQATT and SNEGSKA (reference sequence). The DNA for the CDR3 is TGCAGTGCTAGAACGACAGGGTTTGCCAAAAACATTCAGTACTTC. This codes for CSARTTGFAKNIQYF.

The CDR3 bases are TGTGCCTGGAGTCCACCCCCGACAGCTAGCAATCAGCCCCAGCATTTT. Translated: CAWSPPPTASNQPQHF. The rearrangement uses TRBV30 and TRBJ1-5, with TRBD1 as a possible D gene (5 bases). The CDR3 has 16 amino acids. The V end lost 2 bases, the J end lost 0 bases, and 14 bases lay between the germline ends. The germline V gene encodes CDR1 GTSNPN and CDR2 SVGIG (reference sequence).